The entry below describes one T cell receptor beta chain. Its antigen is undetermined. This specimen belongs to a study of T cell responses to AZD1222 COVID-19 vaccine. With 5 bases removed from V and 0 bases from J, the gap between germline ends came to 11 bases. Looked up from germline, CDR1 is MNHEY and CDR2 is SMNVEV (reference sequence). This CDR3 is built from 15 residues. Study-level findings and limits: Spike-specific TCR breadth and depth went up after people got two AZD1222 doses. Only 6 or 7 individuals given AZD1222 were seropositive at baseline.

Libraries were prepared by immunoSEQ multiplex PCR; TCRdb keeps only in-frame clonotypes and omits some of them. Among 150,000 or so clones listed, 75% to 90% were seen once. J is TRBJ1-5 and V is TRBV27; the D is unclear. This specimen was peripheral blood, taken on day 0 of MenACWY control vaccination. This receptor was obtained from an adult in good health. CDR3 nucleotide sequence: TGTGCCAGCAGTCCCGGGTATTATAGCAATCAGCCCCAGCATTTT. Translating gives CASSPGYYSNQPQHF.